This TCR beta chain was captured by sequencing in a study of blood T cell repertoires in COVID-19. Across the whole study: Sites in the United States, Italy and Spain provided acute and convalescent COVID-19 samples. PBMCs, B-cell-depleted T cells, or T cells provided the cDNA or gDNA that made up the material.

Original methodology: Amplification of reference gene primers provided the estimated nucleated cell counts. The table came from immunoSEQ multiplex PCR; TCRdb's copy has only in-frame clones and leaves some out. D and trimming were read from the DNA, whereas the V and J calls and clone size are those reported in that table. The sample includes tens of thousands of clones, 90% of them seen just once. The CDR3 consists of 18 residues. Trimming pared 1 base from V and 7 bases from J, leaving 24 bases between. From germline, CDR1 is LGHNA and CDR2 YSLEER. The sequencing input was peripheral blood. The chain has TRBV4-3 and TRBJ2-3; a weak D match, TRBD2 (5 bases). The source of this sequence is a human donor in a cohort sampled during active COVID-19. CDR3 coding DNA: TGCGCCAGCAGCCAAGGCGGCCGTTTCCGGGGTACGGTGAATACGCAGTATTTT. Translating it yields CASSQGGRFRGTVNTQYF.